One sample yielded the 26 T cell receptor beta chains listed below, sequenced in a study of shared clonotypes between healthy human individuals. Sequencing was performed with immunoSEQ multiplex PCR; in TCRdb, only in-frame clones are kept and a portion is missing. The sample has 600,000 or so clones; approximately 95% are singletons. Naivety among CD8 cells was defined by CD45RO negativity and positive CCR7 selection, thereby excluding terminally differentiated effector memory CD45RA+ cells. What was sequenced was naive CD8+ T cells sorted from blood. Receptor source: a woman aged 25 to 39 in good health.

The chain links TRBV7-6 to TRBJ2-5; perhaps TRBD2 as D (5 bases). The CDR3 covers 14 residues. Germline CDR1 SGHVS, CDR2 FNYEAQ. Trimming removed 4 bases from V and 5 bases from J, with 14 bases in between. The CDR3 nucleotides are TGTGCCAGCAGCTCAGGAGGACGGTTGGAGACCCAGTACTTC. Its protein product is CASSSGGRLETQYF. Supplemented by reference TRBV7-6 and TRBJ2-5, the full variable domain reads GAGVSQSPRYKVTKRGQDVALRCDPISGHVSLYWYRQALGQGPEFLTYFNYEAQQDKSGLPNDRFSAERPEGSISTLTIQRTEQRDSAMYRCASSSGGRLETQYFGPGTRLLVL.

The rearrangement uses TRBV28 and TRBJ1-2; possible D gene TRBD1, 6 bases. Trimming left V 7 bases short and J 8 bases short, with 17 bases between. Germline assignment: CDR1 MDHEN and CDR2 SYDVKM. The CDR3 is made up of 13 amino acids. The DNA for the CDR3 is TGTGCCAGCACGGTAGGGGGAGTGCGGGGCTACACCTTC. Protein sequence: CASTVGGVRGYTF.

J is TRBJ2-7 and V is TRBV9; 13 positions match TRBD2. CDR1 SGDLS and CDR2 YYNGEE come from the germline V gene. The CDR3 is 15 amino acids. Germline trimming cut 3 bases from V and 2 bases from J; bases unmatched to any gene: 2. CDR3 in amino acids: CASSEGLAGTYEQYF. The CDR3, as DNA: TGTGCCAGCAGCGAGGGACTAGCGGGAACCTACGAGCAGTACTTC. Full variable domain (outside the CDR3, taken from reference TRBV9 and TRBJ2-7): DSGVTQTPKHLITATGQRVTLRCSPRSGDLSVYWYQQSLDQGLQFLIQYYNGEERAKGNILERFSAQQFPDLHSELNLSSLELGDSALYFCASSEGLAGTYEQYFGPGTRLTVT.

This chain uses TRBV15 with TRBJ2-3, with a possible D match to TRBD2 (5 bases). Trimming removed 7 bases from V and 2 bases from J, with 7 bases in between. The length of the CDR3 is 12 residues. Germline V CDR1 and CDR2: LNHNV, YYDKDF (reference sequence). As DNA, the CDR3 is TGTGCCACCATGGGAGACACAGATACGCAGTATTTT. Translation gives CATMGDTDTQYF.

The table lists this clone with a count of one. Different DNA sequences within this sample yield the same CDR3. The V and J genes are TRBV5-1 and TRBJ2-7; tentative D call: TRBD1 (5 bases). The V gene's germline CDR1 is SGHRS and CDR2 YFSETQ. Deletions cut 0 bases from V and 3 bases from J, with 13 bases between. This CDR3 has 15 residues. The CDR3 region is CASSLAQGLSYEQYF. CDR3 nucleotide sequence: TGCGCCAGCAGCTTGGCGCAGGGTCTGAGCTACGAGCAGTACTTC.

This clone was observed once. The chain recombines TRBV2 with TRBJ2-7; D possibly corresponds to TRBD2 (6 bases). The V end lost 3 bases, the J end lost 6 bases, and 24 bases lay between the germline ends. The germline gives CDR1 SNHLY, CDR2 FYNNEI. The CDR3 covers 17 residues. CDR3 DNA: TGTGCCAGCAGTGACCCTCGGGGGAAGGGGATCCCCCTCGAGCAGTACTTC. Translation gives CASSDPRGKGIPLEQYF.

The J gene is TRBJ1-1, the V gene TRBV27; D is uncertain. Trimming shortened V by 3 bases and J by 4 bases, and 9 bases separated the two germline ends. The CDR3 extends over 13 amino acids. Germline CDR1 reads MNHEY; CDR2 reads SMNVEV (reference sequence). The CDR3 nucleotides are TGTGCCAGCAGTTTTGGGATGGGCACTGAAGCTTTCTTT. It codes for CASSFGMGTEAFF.

The chain couples TRBV5-8 to TRBJ1-4; TRBD1 matches at 7 bases. V was pared by 4 bases and J by 13 bases, with 19 bases of the junction left unmatched. CDR3 size: 16 residues. CDR1 and CDR2 from the germline V gene are SGHTS and YDEGEE. In nucleotides, the CDR3 is TGTGCCAGCAGCATCGGACAGGCCGTTGCAATTAGTGGACTGTTTTTT. This sequence encodes CASSIGQAVAISGLFF. The entire variable domain, with the rest obtained from reference TRBV5-8 and TRBJ1-4, is as follows: EAGVTQSPTHLIKTRGQQATLRCSPISGHTSVYWYQQALGLGLQFLLWYDEGEERNRGNFPPRFSGRQFPNYSSELNVNALELEDSALYLCASSIGQAVAISGLFFGSGTQLSVL.

Written as DNA, the CDR3 is TGTGCCAGCAGTATCACAGGGGCCTCCTACGAGCAGTACTTC. Its protein is CASSITGASYEQYF. The gene calls are TRBV28 and TRBJ2-7; 7 bases fit TRBD1. The length of the CDR3 is 14 residues. Per the germline V gene, CDR1 is MDHEN and CDR2 is SYDVKM. V trimming: 5 bases; J trimming: 0 bases; junction bases outside the gene matches: 4.

The CDR3 here is CASSQDSGLQPQHF. The CDR3 DNA follows: TGTGCCAGCAGCCAAGATTCTGGGCTTCAGCCCCAGCATTTT. This sequence joins TRBV4-2 and TRBJ1-5, with D unresolved. The germline V gene has CDR1 LGHNA and CDR2 YNFKEQ. The V gene lost 0 bases and the J gene lost 6 bases, with 9 bases spanning the gap. This CDR3 has 14 residues.

A single count supports this clone. The chain has TRBV7-9 and TRBJ2-3; 8 bases agree with TRBD1. From germline, CDR1 is SEHNR and CDR2 FQNEAQ (reference sequence). V lost 6 bases and J lost 6; bases outside the gene matches: 11. The length of the CDR3 is 15 residues. Written as DNA, the CDR3 is TGTGCCAGCAGTTCGCGGGACAGGCGAACGGATACGCAGTATTTT. Its protein is CASSSRDRRTDTQYF.

The CDR3 region has the DNA TGTGCCAGCAGCGTCGGGCAGCGTAACTACGAGCAGTACTTC. Translation gives CASSVGQRNYEQYF. J is TRBJ2-7 and V is TRBV9; unclear D gene. V shed 2 bases and J shed 3 bases, with 12 bases lying between them. The CDR3 has 14 residues. Germline assignment: CDR1 SGDLS and CDR2 YYNGEE. The full variable domain, with the rest looked up from reference TRBV9 and TRBJ2-7, is DSGVTQTPKHLITATGQRVTLRCSPRSGDLSVYWYQQSLDQGLQFLIQYYNGEERAKGNILERFSAQQFPDLHSELNLSSLELGDSALYFCASSVGQRNYEQYFGPGTRLTVT.

The chain recombines TRBV5-6 with TRBJ1-2; 7 bases agree with TRBD1. V was pared by 2 bases and J by 5 bases, with 9 bases of the junction left unmatched. The CDR3 is 15 amino acids. Germline-derived CDR1 and CDR2 are SGHDT and YYEEEE. For the CDR3, the DNA is TGTGCCAGCAGCTTCGACCGGGACAGTTTTTATGGCTACACCTTC. The encoded protein is CASSFDRDSFYGYTF.

The chain combines TRBV29-1 with TRBJ2-5, with D maybe TRBD1 (5 bases). V lost 4 bases and J lost 2, with 14 bases in between. The CDR3 loop spans 14 amino acids. The germline gives CDR1 SQVTM, CDR2 ANQGSEA. CDR3 loop: CSVVEVQGQETQYF. DNA of the CDR3: TGCAGCGTTGTAGAGGTCCAGGGTCAAGAGACCCAGTACTTC. The full variable domain, completed using reference TRBV29-1 and TRBJ2-5, is SAVISQKPSRDICQRGTSLTIQCQVDSQVTMMFWYRQQPGQSLTLIATANQGSEATYESGFVIDKFPISRPNLTFSTLTVSNMSPEDSSIYLCSVVEVQGQETQYFGPGTRLLVL.

The rearrangement joins TRBV27 to TRBJ1-5, with no clear D. Germline V gives CDR1 MNHEY, CDR2 SMNVEV (reference sequence). Trimming left V 6 bases short and J 9 bases short, with 15 bases between. The CDR3 loop spans 13 amino acids. The CDR3, as DNA: TGTGCCAGCAGCCGGACCGCATGGGGGCCCCAGCATTTT. Its translation: CASSRTAWGPQHF.

The CDR3 sequence is CASSSTGTSGRVYNEQFF. The DNA of the CDR3 is TGTGCCAGCAGCTCCACCGGGACTAGCGGGAGGGTCTACAATGAGCAGTTCTTC. V usage is TRBV9 and J usage is TRBJ2-1; TRBD2 matches 16 bases. Germline CDR1 reads SGDLS; CDR2 reads YYNGEE. Losses at the gene ends were 4 bases for V and 3 bases for J; bases not matched to a gene: 7. CDR3 size: 18 residues.

V usage is TRBV28 and J usage is TRBJ2-7; possibly TRBD2 for D (6 bases). CDR3 length equals 13 residues. V dropped 3 bases and J dropped 4 bases, with 10 bases sitting between them. CDR1 and CDR2 (germline): MDHEN, SYDVKM. CDR3 nucleotides: TGTGCCAGCAGTTTCCCCGGACTATACGAGCAGTACTTC. It translates to CASSFPGLYEQYF.

The rearrangement joins TRBV27 to TRBJ2-5; TRBD1 or TRBD2 may be the D gene (5 bases each). The CDR3 runs 15 residues. In germline, CDR1 is MNHEY, CDR2 SMNVEV (reference sequence). The V end was cut by 3 bases, the J end by 2 bases, with 13 bases between. The CDR3 loop reads CASSFIVGGQETQYF. CDR3 nucleotides: TGTGCCAGCAGTTTCATTGTTGGGGGACAAGAGACCCAGTACTTC.

The chain recombines TRBV5-1 with TRBJ2-7, with 10 bases fitting TRBD2. The CDR3 is 15 residues long. V dropped 4 bases and J dropped 1; count of bases not matched to a gene: 5. Germline-derived CDR1 and CDR2 are SGHRS and YFSETQ. The CDR3 DNA sequence: TGCGCCAGCAGCCTGTCTAGCGGGGGATCCTACGAGCAGTACTTC. It translates to CASSLSSGGSYEQYF.

The chain links TRBV11-2 to TRBJ2-5; 8 nucleotides match TRBD1. Germline CDR1 reads SGHAT; CDR2 reads FQNNGV. The CDR3 loop spans 13 amino acids. V lost 3 bases, J lost 11 bases, and 8 bases stayed unmatched. The CDR3 nucleotides are TGTGCCAGCAGCTTCACCACAGGGGGAGAGCAGTACTTC. It encodes CASSFTTGGEQYF.

This rearrangement joins TRBV27 to TRBJ1-2; D unclear. The CDR3 consists of 14 residues. Per germline, CDR1 MNHEY and CDR2 SMNVEV (reference sequence). Trimming stripped 7 bases from V and 3 bases from J, with 15 bases between. The CDR3 bases are TGTGCCAGCATGCCGGGAAGGGCCGACTATGGCTACACCTTC. Translated: CASMPGRADYGYTF.

The rearrangement uses TRBV7-9 and TRBJ2-2; no definite D call. The CDR3 is 17 amino acids. The V gene's germline CDR1 is SEHNR and CDR2 FQNEAQ (reference sequence). Between the trimmed V and J ends, which lost 3 bases and 2 bases, there was a span of 16 bases. The CDR3 sequence is CASSFLLPAPNTGELFF. The CDR3 DNA reads as TGTGCCAGCAGCTTTTTGCTGCCAGCGCCAAACACCGGGGAGCTGTTTTTT. Drawing the rest from reference TRBV7-9 and TRBJ2-2, the complete variable domain is DTGVSQNPRHKITKRGQNVTFRCDPISEHNRLYWYRQTLGQGPEFLTYFQNEAQLEKSRLLSDRFSAERPKGSFSTLEIQRTEQGDSAMYLCASSFLLPAPNTGELFFGEGSRLTVL.

This sequence joins TRBV10-1 and TRBJ1-4, with D possibly matching TRBD1 (6 bases). Germline V CDR1 and CDR2: WNHNN, SYGVQD (reference sequence). V lost 7 bases to trimming and J lost 11 bases, with 14 bases between them. CDR3 length: 12 residues. For the CDR3, the DNA is TGCGCCAGCAAAGACAGGCCGGGGAAACTGTTTTTT. Translating it yields CASKDRPGKLFF.

The chain employs TRBV1 and TRBJ1-5; TRBD1, the D gene given by the table, was not confirmed from the DNA. TRBV1 is classified as a pseudogene. The CDR3 runs 17 residues. CDR3 loop: CTSSQDLGQLSNQPQHF. CDR3 DNA sequence: TGCACCAGCAGCCAAGATTTGGGACAGCTTAGCAATCAGCCCCAGCATTTT.

The CDR3 nucleotides are TGTGCCAGTCGGACAGGTGAAATCATGAACACTGAAGCTTTCTTT. This sequence encodes CASRTGEIMNTEAFF. This chain links TRBV27 with TRBJ1-1, with 7 bases fitting TRBD1. Germline loops: CDR1 MNHEY, CDR2 SMNVEV (reference sequence). CDR3 length: 15 residues. After removal of 9 bases from V and 0 bases from J, the junction contained 10 bases not matched to a gene.

The chain couples TRBV25-1 to TRBJ2-5; no reliable D call. TRBJ2-7 matches the DNA end more closely, so the J call is doubtful. This CDR3 contains 11 residues. Germline CDR1 is MGHDK and CDR2 is SYGVNS. CDR3: CASSGVHEQYF. The CDR3 nucleotides are TGTGCCAGCAGTGGGGTGCACGAGCAGTACTTC.